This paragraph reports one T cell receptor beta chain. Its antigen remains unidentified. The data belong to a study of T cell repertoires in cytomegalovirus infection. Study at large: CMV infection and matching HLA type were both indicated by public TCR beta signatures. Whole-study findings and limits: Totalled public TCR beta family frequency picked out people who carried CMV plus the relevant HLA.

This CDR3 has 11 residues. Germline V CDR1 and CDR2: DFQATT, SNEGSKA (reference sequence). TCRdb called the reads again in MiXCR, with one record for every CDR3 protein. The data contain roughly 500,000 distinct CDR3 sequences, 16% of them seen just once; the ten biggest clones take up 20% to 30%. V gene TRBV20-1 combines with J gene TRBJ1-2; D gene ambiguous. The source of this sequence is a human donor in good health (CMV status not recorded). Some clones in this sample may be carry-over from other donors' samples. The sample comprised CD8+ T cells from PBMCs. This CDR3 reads CSLRAKDGYTF. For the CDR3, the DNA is TGCAGCCTTAGGGCAAAAGATGGCTACACCTTC.